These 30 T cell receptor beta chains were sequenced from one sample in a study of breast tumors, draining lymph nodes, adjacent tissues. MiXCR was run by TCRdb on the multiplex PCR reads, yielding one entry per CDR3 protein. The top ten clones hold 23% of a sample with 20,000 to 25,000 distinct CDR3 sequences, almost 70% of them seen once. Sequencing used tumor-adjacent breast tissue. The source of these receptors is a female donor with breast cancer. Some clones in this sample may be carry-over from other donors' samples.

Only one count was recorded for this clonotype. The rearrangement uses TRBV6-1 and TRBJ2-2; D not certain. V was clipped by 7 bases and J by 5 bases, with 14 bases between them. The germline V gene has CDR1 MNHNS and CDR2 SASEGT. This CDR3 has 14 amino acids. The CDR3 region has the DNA TGTGCCAGCAAAGGTAGCATTAGGACCGGGGAGCTGTTTTTT. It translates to CASKGSIRTGELFF.

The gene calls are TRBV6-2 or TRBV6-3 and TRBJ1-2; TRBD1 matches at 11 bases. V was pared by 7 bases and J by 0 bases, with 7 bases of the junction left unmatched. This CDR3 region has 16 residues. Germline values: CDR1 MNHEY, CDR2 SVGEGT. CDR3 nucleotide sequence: TGTGCCAGCACCGGACAGGGGGCGATTCCTAACTATGGCTACACCTTC. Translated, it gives CASTGQGAIPNYGYTF.

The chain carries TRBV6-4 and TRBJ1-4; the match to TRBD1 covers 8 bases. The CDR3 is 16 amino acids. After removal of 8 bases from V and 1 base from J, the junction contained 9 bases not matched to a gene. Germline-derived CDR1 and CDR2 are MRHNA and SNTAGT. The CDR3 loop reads CASLDRGVRTNEKLFF. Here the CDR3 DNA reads TGTGCCAGCTTAGACAGGGGAGTCAGAACTAATGAAAAACTGTTTTTT.

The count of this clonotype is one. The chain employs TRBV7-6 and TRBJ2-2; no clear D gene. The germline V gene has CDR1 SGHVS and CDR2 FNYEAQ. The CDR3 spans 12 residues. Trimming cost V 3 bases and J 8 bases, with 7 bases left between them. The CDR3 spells CASSFMGGELFF. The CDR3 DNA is TGTGCCAGCAGCTTTATGGGGGGGGAGCTGTTTTTT.

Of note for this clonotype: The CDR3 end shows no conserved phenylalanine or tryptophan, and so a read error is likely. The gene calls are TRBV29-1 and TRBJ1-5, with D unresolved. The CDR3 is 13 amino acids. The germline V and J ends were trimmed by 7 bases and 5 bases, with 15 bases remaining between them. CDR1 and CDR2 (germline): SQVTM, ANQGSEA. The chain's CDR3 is CSAGGGRDQPQHL. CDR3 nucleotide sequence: TGCAGCGCTGGAGGAGGGAGGGATCAGCCCCAGCATCTT.

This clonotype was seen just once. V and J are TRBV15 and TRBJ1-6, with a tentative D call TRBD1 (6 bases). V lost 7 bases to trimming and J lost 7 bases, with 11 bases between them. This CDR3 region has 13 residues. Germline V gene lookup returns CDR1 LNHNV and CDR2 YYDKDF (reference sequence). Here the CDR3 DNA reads TGTGCCACCAAGAGACAGGAGAATTCACCCCTCCACTTT. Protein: CATKRQENSPLHF. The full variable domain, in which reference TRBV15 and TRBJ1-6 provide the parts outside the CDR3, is DAMVIQNPRYQVTQFGKPVTLSCSQTLNHNVMYWYQQKSSQAPKLLFHYYDKDFNNEADTPDNFQSRRPNTSFCFLDIRSPGLGDTAMYLCATKRQENSPLHFGNGTRLTVT.

DNA for the CDR3: TGTGCCAGTAGTGCCACAGTTCACTACGAGCAGTACTTC. Amino acids: CASSATVHYEQYF. This chain links TRBV19 with TRBJ2-7; D unresolved. Germline assignment: CDR1 LNHDA and CDR2 SQIVND (reference sequence). The CDR3 is made up of 13 amino acids. The V and J ends lost 5 bases and 3 bases respectively, with 11 bases between them.

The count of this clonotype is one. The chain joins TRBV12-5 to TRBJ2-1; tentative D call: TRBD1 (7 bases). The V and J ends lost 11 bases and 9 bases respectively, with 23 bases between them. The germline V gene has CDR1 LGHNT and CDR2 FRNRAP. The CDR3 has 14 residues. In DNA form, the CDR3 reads TGTGCTCGCAACCCCCAGGGGGAGGACGGTGAGCAGTTCTTC. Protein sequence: CARNPQGEDGEQFF. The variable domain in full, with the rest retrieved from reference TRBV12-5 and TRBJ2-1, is DARVTQTPRHKVTEMGQEVTMRCQPILGHNTVFWYRQTMMQGLELLAYFRNRAPLDDSGMPKDRFSAEMPDATLATLKIQPSEPRDSAVYFCARNPQGEDGEQFFGPGTRLTVL.

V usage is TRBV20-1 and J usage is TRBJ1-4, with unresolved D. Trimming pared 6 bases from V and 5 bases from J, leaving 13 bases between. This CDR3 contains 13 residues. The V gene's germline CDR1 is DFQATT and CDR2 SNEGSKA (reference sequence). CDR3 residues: CSAQSGANEKLFF. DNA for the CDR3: TGCAGTGCCCAATCAGGCGCCAATGAAAAACTGTTTTTT.

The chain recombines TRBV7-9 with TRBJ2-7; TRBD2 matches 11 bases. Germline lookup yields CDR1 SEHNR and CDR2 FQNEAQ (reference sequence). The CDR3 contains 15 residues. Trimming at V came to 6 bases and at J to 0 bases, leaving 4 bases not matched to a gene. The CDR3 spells CASRVAGGPSYEQYF. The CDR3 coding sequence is TGTGCCAGCAGGGTAGCGGGAGGGCCCTCCTACGAGCAGTACTTC.

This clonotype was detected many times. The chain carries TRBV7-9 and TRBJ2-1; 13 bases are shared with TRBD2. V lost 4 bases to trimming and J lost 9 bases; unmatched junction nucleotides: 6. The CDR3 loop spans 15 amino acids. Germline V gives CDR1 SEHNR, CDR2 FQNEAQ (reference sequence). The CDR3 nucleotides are TGTGCCAGCAGCTCCAGGACTAGCGGGAGAGGTGAGCAGTTCTTC. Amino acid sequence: CASSSRTSGRGEQFF.

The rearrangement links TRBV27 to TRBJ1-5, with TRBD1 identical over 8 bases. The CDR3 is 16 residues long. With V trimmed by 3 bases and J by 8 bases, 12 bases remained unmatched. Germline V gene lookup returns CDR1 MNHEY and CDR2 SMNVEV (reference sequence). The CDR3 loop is CASSFGTRGQHEPQHF. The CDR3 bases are TGTGCCAGCAGTTTTGGGACCAGGGGGCAGCACGAGCCCCAGCATTTT.

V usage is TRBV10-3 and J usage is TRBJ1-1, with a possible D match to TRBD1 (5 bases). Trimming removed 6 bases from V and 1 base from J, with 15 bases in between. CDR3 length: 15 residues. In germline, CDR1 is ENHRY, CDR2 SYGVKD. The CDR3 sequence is CAIRAAMGGNTEAFF. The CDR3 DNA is TGTGCCATCAGGGCAGCTATGGGGGGGAACACTGAAGCTTTCTTT.

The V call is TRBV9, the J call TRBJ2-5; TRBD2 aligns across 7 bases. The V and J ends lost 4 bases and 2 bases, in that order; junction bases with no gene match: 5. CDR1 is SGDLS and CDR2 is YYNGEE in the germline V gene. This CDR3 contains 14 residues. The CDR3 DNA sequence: TGTGCCAGCAGCCAGACTAGCCGGCAAGAGACCCAGTACTTC. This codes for CASSQTSRQETQYF.

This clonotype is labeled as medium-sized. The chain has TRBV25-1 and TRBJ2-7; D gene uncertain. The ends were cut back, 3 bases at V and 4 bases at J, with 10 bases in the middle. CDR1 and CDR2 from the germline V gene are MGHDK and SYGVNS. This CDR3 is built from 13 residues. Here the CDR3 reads CASSDRWDYEQYF. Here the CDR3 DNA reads TGTGCCAGCAGTGACCGTTGGGATTACGAGCAGTACTTC.

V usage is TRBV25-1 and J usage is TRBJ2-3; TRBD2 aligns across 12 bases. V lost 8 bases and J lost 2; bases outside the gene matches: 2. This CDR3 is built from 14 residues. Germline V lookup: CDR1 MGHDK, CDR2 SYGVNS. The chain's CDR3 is CASGLAGNTDTQYF. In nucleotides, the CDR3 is TGTGCCAGCGGACTAGCGGGGAACACAGATACGCAGTATTTT.

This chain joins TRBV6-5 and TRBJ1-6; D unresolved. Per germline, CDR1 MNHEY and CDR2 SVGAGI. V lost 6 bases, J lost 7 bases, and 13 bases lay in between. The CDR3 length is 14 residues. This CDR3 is CASRRGRSNSPLHF. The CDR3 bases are TGTGCCAGCAGGAGAGGACGGTCGAATTCACCCCTCCACTTT.

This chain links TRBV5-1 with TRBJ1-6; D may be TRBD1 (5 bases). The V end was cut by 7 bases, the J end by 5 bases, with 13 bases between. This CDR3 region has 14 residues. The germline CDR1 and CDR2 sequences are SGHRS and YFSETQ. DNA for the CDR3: TGCGCCAGCGCGGAGCAGGGTAATAATTCACCCCTCCACTTT. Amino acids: CASAEQGNNSPLHF.

For the CDR3, the DNA is TGCAGTGCTCCCCCCGGGACAGCCGATCAGCCCCAGCATTTT. Amino acids: CSAPPGTADQPQHF. The chain uses TRBV20-1 and TRBJ1-5, with 7 bases identical to TRBD1. The CDR3 loop spans 14 amino acids. V was pared by 5 bases and J by 5 bases, with 9 bases of the junction left unmatched. CDR1 is DFQATT, CDR2 SNEGSKA, per germline (reference sequence).

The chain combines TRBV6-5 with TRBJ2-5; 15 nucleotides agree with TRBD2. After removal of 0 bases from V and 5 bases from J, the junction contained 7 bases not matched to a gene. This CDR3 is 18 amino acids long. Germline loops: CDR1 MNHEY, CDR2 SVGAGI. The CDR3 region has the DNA TGTGCCAGCAGTTACTCTTCGGGACTAGCGGGAGGCAGGGAGACCCAGTACTTC. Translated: CASSYSSGLAGGRETQYF.

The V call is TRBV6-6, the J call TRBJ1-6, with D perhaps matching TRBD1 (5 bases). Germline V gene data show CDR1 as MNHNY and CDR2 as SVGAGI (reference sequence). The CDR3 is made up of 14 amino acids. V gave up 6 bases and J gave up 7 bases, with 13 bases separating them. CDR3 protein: CASRGTQDNSPLHF. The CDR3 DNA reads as TGTGCCAGCAGAGGGACCCAGGACAATTCACCCCTCCACTTT.

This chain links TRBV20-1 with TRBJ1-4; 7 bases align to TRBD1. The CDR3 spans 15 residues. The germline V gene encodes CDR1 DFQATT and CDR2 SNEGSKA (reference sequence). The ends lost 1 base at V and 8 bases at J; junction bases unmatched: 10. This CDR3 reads CSARAPTGLKEKLFF. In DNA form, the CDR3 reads TGCAGTGCTAGAGCCCCGACAGGGTTAAAGGAAAAACTGTTTTTT.

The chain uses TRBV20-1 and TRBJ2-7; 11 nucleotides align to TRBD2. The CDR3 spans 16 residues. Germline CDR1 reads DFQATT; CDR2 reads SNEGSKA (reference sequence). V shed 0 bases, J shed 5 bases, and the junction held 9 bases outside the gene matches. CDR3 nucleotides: TGCAGTGCTAGAGAACTAGCGGGAGTGGGGTGGCACGAGCAGTACTTC. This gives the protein CSARELAGVGWHEQYF.

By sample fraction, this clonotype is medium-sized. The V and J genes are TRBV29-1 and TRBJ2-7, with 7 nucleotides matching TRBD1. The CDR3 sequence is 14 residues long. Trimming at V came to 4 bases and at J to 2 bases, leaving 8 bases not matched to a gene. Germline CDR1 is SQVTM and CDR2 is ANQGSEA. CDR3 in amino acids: CSVGRDSNPYEQYF. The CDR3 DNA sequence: TGCAGCGTTGGTAGGGACAGTAACCCCTACGAGCAGTACTTC.

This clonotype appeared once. The CDR3 loop reads CSVEHPARATYNEQFF. As DNA, the CDR3 is TGCAGCGTTGAACATCCCGCCCGGGCCACCTACAATGAGCAGTTCTTC. The V and J genes are TRBV29-1 and TRBJ2-1, with D unresolved. Germline assignment: CDR1 SQVTM and CDR2 ANQGSEA. Trimming stripped 2 bases from V and 2 bases from J, with 16 bases between. The CDR3 loop spans 16 amino acids.

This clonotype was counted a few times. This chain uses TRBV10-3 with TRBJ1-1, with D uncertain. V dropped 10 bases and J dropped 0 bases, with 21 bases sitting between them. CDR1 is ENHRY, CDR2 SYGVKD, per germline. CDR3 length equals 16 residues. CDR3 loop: CATRTGILTVNTEAFF. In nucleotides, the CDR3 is TGTGCCACCAGGACGGGAATACTAACGGTGAACACTGAAGCTTTCTTT.

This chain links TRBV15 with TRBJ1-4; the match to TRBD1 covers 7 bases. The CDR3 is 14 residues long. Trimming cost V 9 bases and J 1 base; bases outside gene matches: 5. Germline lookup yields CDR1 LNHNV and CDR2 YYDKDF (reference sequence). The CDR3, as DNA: TGTGCCACTCAGAGGGGGCTAACTAATGAAAAACTGTTTTTT. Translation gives CATQRGLTNEKLFF. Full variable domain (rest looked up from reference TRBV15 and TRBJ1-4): DAMVIQNPRYQVTQFGKPVTLSCSQTLNHNVMYWYQQKSSQAPKLLFHYYDKDFNNEADTPDNFQSRRPNTSFCFLDIRSPGLGDTAMYLCATQRGLTNEKLFFGSGTQLSVL.

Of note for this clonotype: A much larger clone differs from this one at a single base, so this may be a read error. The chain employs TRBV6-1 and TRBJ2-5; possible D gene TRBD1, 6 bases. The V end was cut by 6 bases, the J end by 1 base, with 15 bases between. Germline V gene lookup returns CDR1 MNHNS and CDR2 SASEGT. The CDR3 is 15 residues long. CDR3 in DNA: TGTGCCAGCAGATCTAGGACAGCGAGCCAAGAGACCCAGTACTTC. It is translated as CASRSRTASQETQYF.

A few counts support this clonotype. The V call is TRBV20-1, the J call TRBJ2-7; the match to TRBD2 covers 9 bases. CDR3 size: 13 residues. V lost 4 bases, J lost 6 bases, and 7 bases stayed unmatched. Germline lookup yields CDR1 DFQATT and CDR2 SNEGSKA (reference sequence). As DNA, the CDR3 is TGCAGTGCTATCCTCCCTAGCGGGATCGAGCAGTACTTC. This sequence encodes CSAILPSGIEQYF.

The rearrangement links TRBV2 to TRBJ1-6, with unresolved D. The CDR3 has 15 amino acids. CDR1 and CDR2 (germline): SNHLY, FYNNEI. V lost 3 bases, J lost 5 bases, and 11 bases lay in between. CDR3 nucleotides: TGTGCCAGCAGTGAGGATGGCAGTAATAATTCACCCCTCCACTTT. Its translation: CASSEDGSNNSPLHF.